A selection of T cell receptor beta chains follows, all from one sample in a study of T cells in Graves' hyperthyroidism and ophthalmopathy. TCRdb ran MiXCR on the multiplex PCR reads and lists one entry per CDR3 protein. Among some 270,000 distinct CDR3 sequences listed, about 13% were seen once. The sample taken for sequencing was blood. Receptors were obtained from a woman in her thirties or forties with Graves' hyperthyroidism. The CDR3 runs from the conserved cysteine through the conserved F or W. D genes are given only for firm matches. A row's size may be missing; if present it is once, few, many or a size class.

j_call,clone_size,d_call,v_call,cdr3_nt,cdr3_aa
TRBJ2-7,many,-,TRBV6-1,TGTGCCAGCAGACTACCCGGAATCGAGCAGTACTTC,CASRLPGIEQYF
TRBJ2-7,-,TRBD2,TRBV7-6,TGTGCCAGCAGCTTGCGGGAGGGCATCTCCGAGCAGTACTTC,CASSLREGISEQYF
TRBJ1-2,many,-,TRBV20-1,TGCAGTGCTAGAGATCTGGGACCAAACTTTCCGGGCGGCTACACCTTC,CSARDLGPNFPGGYTF
TRBJ1-5,many,TRBD1,TRBV6-1,TGTGCCAGCAGGAGGCGGACAGGGAACAGTCAGCCCCAGCATTTT,CASRRRTGNSQPQHF
TRBJ2-7,-,-,TRBV29-1,TGCAGCGCCGAGTGCCTGACGGACCCCGGCGAGCAGTACTTC,CSAECLTDPGEQYF
TRBJ2-5,many,TRBD2,TRBV4-2,TGTGCCAGCAGCCAAGACCGGGAGGGACAAGAGACCCAGTACTTC,CASSQDREGQETQYF
TRBJ1-1,many,TRBD1,TRBV19,TGTGCCAGTAGTATAAGGGACAGGGCCAACACTGAAGCTTTCTTT,CASSIRDRANTEAFF
TRBJ1-1,many,-,TRBV20-1,TGCAGTGCTAGAGATCCGAGGGAGAACACTGAAGCTTTCTTT,CSARDPRENTEAFF
TRBJ2-3,few,TRBD2,TRBV14,TGTGCCAGCAGCCATCTACCCACGGGAGGGCCGCGGGATACGCAGTATTTT,CASSHLPTGGPRDTQYF
TRBJ2-3,few,-,TRBV9,TGTGCCAGCAGCGAGGGGCTAGGGGATACGCAGTATTTT,CASSEGLGDTQYF